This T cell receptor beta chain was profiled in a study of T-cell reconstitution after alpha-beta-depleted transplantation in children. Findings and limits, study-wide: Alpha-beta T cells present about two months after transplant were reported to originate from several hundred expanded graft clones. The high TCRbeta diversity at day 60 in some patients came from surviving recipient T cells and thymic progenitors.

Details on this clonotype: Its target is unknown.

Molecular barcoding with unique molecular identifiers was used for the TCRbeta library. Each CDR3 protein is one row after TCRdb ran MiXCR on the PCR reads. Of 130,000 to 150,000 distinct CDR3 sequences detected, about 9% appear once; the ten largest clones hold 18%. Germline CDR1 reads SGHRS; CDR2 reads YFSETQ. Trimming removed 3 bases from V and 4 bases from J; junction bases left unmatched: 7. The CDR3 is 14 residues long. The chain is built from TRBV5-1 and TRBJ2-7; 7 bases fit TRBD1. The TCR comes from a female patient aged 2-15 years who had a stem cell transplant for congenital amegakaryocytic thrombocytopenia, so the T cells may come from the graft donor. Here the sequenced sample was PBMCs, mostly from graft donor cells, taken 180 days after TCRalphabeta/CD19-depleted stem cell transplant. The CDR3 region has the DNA TGCGCCAGCAGCTCCGGGACAGAATTATACGAGCAGTACTTC. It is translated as CASSSGTELYEQYF. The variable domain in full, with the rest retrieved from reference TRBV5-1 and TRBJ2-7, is KAGVTQTPRYLIKTRGQQVTLSCSPISGHRSVSWYQQTPGQGLQFLFEYFSETQRNKGNFPGRFSGRQFSNSRSEMNVSTLELGDSALYLCASSSGTELYEQYFGPGTRLTVT.